This is a list of T cell receptor beta chains from one sample in a study of blood T cell repertoires in COVID-19. Only in-frame clones appear in the TCRdb table, and some are missing; sequencing was by immunoSEQ multiplex PCR. The sample has about 280,000 clones, roughly 80% seen once. Material for sequencing was PBMCs or T cells enriched from blood (not recorded which). Source of these receptors: a man aged 40-49 years who had been exposed to COVID-19. The CDR3 runs from the conserved cysteine through the conserved F or W. A D gene is named only where the DNA matches it firmly. Size is omitted from some rows. Given values are once, few, many or a class for expanded clones.

CDR3nt,CDR3aa,j_gene,v_gene,d_gene,abundance
TGTGCCAGCAGTGTTGCGGGACTAGCGGGAGCAGATACGCAGTATTTT,CASSVAGLAGADTQYF,TRBJ2-3,TRBV2,TRBD2,-
TGTGCCAGTAGTGCAGGGGGCCGTGGTGAAGCTTTCTTT,CASSAGGRGEAFF,TRBJ1-1,TRBV19,TRBD1,-
TGTGCCAGCAGCCGTAGCGGGGGAAACTACGAGCAGTACTTC,CASSRSGGNYEQYF,TRBJ2-7,TRBV5-4,TRBD2,many
TGTGCCAGCAGCGCTTCAGGCTATGGCTACACCTTC,CASSASGYGYTF,TRBJ1-2,TRBV9,-,-
TGTGCCATTTGGGACAGGGAAGCCGAGACCCAGTACTTC,CAIWDREAETQYF,TRBJ2-5,TRBV6-5,TRBD1,once
TGTGCCAGCTCACCACCCAGGAGGGAAACCGGAGCTTTCTTT,CASSPPRRETGAFF,TRBJ1-1,TRBV18,-,-
TGTGCCAGCAGCCTACGTAGCGGGAGGGCCGGTGGGAATGAGCAGTTCTTC,CASSLRSGRAGGNEQFF,TRBJ2-1,TRBV5-6,TRBD2,-
TGTGCCAGCAGTTTACCCCCGGGGACAGGGTCCCACGAGCAGTACTTC,CASSLPPGTGSHEQYF,TRBJ2-7,TRBV27,TRBD1,-
TGTGCCAGTACAGTCGCAGATACGCAGTATTTT,CASTVADTQYF,TRBJ2-3,TRBV19,-,-
TGTGCCACCAGTGACACCCGGACAGGGGGGGTCAATGAGCAGTTCTTC,CATSDTRTGGVNEQFF,TRBJ2-1,TRBV24-1,TRBD1,-
TGTGCCAGCTCACCGTCCCAGACATTCCCAAATGAGCAGTTCTTC,CASSPSQTFPNEQFF,TRBJ2-1,TRBV18,-,-
TGTGCCAGCAGCTTCCAAGGGGGCCGGGTGAACACTGAAGCTTTCTTT,CASSFQGGRVNTEAFF,TRBJ1-1,TRBV7-9,TRBD1,-
TGTGCCAGCAGTTACCGGAGGGATACGCAGTATTTT,CASSYRRDTQYF,TRBJ2-3,TRBV6-5,-,once
TGTGCCAGCAGCTTAGAACTGGTTACGAACAATGAGCAGTTCTTC,CASSLELVTNNEQFF,TRBJ2-1,TRBV7-9,-,-
TGTGCCACCAGCAGAGATTCCCTCTCCGAGCAGTACTTC,CATSRDSLSEQYF,TRBJ2-7,TRBV15,-,once
TGTGCCTGGAACAGGGGCGAGGGTAATCAGCCCCAGCATTTT,CAWNRGEGNQPQHF,TRBJ1-5,TRBV30,TRBD1,-
TGTGCCAGCAGCTTAGGCCTAGGACAGCCCCAGCATTTT,CASSLGLGQPQHF,TRBJ1-5,TRBV11-2,-,-
TGTGCCAGTAGTATAGGGTTCCCAGCGGGGCGCCGTAATACGCAGTATTTT,CASSIGFPAGRRNTQYF,TRBJ2-3,TRBV19,TRBD2,-
TGCGCCAGCAGTGAGTTCAGACAGACAAATTACGAGCAGTACTTC,CASSEFRQTNYEQYF,TRBJ2-7,TRBV10-1,-,-
TGTGCCAGCAGCGTAGGAACGGGACAGGCCAGAATATATTTT,CASSVGTGQARIYF,TRBJ1-3,TRBV9,TRBD1,-
TGTGCCACCCGCGGGCGGGAGGGGTACAATGAGCAGTTCTTC,CATRGREGYNEQFF,TRBJ2-1,TRBV19,TRBD2,-
TGTGCCAGCAGCCCCGACAGGGGCTCCTACAATGAGCAGTTCTTC,CASSPDRGSYNEQFF,TRBJ2-1,TRBV2,TRBD1,-
TGTGCCTGGAGCCGAGGGCGGGTACACACCGGGGAGCTGTTTTTT,CAWSRGRVHTGELFF,TRBJ2-2,TRBV30,-,-